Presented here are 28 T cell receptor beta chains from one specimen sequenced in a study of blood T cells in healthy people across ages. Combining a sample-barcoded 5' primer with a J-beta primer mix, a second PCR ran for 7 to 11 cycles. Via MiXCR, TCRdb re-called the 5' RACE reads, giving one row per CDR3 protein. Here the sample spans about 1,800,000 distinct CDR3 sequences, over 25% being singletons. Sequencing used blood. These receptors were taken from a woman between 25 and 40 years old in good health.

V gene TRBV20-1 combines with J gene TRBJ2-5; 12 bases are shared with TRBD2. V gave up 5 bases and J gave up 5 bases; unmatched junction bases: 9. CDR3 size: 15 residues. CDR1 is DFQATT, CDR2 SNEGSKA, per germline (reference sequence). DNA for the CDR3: TGCAGTGCTGGGTCTAGCGGGAGGGCCGATGAGACCCAGTACTTC. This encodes CSAGSSGRADETQYF.

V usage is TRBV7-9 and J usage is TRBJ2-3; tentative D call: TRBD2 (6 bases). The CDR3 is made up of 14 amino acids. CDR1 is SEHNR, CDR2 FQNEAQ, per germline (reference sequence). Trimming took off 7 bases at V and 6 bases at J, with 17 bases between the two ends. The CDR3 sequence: CASTGGSLLDTQYF. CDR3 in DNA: TGTGCCAGCACCGGGGGAAGTTTATTGGATACGCAGTATTTT.

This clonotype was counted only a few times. DNA of the CDR3: TGCGCCAGCGAGCCGGAGGGGGGTTCGGTAGTGAATGAGCAGTTCTTC. This sequence encodes CASEPEGGSVVNEQFF. The chain is built from TRBV5-1 and TRBJ2-1; D could derive from TRBD1 or TRBD2 (6 bases each). Germline CDR1 SGHRS, CDR2 YFSETQ. Trimming left V 7 bases short and J 7 bases short, with 24 bases between. The CDR3 consists of 16 residues. The whole variable domain, filled in from reference TRBV5-1 and TRBJ2-1, reads KAGVTQTPRYLIKTRGQQVTLSCSPISGHRSVSWYQQTPGQGLQFLFEYFSETQRNKGNFPGRFSGRQFSNSRSEMNVSTLELGDSALYLCASEPEGGSVVNEQFFGPGTRLTVL.

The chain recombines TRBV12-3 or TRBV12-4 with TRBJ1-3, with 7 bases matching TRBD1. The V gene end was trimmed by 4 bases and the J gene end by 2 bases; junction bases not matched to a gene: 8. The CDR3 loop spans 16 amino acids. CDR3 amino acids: CASSSAGQKAGNTIYF. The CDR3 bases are TGTGCCAGCAGTTCCGCGGGACAGAAGGCTGGAAACACCATATATTTT.

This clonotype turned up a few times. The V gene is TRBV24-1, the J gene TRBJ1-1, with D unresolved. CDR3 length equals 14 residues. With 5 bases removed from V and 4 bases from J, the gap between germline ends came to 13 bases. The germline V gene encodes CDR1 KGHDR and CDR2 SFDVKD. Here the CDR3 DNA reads TGTGCCACCAGTGGCCGGACTTTACTCACTGAAGCTTTCTTT. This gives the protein CATSGRTLLTEAFF.

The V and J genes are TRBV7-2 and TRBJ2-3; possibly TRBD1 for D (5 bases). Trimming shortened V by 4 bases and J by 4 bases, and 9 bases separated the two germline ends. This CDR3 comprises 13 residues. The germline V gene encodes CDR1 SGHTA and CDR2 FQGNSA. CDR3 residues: CASSSGLSDTQYF. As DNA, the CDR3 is TGTGCCAGCAGCTCAGGGCTGTCAGATACGCAGTATTTT.

The CDR3 sequence is CASSAHLAGPRRVKNIQYF. Written as DNA, the CDR3 is TGTGCCAGCAGCGCCCATCTAGCGGGACCCAGGCGTGTCAAAAACATTCAGTACTTC. The rearrangement uses TRBV21-1 and TRBJ2-4; the D call TRBD2 from the table was never checked on the DNA. TRBV21-1 is a pseudogene. This CDR3 comprises 19 residues.

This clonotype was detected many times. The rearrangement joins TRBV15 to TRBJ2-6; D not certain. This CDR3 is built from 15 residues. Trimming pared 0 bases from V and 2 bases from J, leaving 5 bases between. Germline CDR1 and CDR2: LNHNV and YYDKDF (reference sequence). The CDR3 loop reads CATSRDRAGANVLTF. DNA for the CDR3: TGTGCCACCAGCAGAGATCGGGCTGGGGCCAACGTCCTGACTTTC. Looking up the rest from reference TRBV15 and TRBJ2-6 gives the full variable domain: DAMVIQNPRYQVTQFGKPVTLSCSQTLNHNVMYWYQQKSSQAPKLLFHYYDKDFNNEADTPDNFQSRRPNTSFCFLDIRSPGLGDTAMYLCATSRDRAGANVLTFGAGSRLTVL.

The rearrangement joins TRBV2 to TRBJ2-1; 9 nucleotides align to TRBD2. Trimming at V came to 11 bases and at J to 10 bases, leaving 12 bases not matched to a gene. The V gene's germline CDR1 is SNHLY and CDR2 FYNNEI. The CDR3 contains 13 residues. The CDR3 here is CAGGLAGAGEQFF. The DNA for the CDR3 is TGTGCCGGGGGACTAGCAGGTGCTGGGGAGCAGTTCTTC.

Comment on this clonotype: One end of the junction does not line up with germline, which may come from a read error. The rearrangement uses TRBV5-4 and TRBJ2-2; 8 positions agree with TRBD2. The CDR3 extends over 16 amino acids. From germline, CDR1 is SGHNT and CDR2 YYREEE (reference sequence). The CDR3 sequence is CASRPTGGPDTRELFF. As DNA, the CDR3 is TGTGCCAGCAGGCCTACGGGAGGGCCAGACACCAGGGAGCTGTTTTTT.

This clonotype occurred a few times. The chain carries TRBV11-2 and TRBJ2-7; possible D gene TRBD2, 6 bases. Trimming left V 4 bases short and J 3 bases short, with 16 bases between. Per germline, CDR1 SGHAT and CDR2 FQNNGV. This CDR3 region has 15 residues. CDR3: CASSSRGSSSYEQYF. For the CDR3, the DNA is TGTGCCAGCAGCTCCCGGGGGAGCAGTAGCTACGAGCAGTACTTC.

The CDR3 loop reads CSLNRGGSETQYF. The DNA of the CDR3 is TGCAGCCTCAATAGAGGAGGATCGGAGACCCAGTACTTC. V usage is TRBV29-1 and J usage is TRBJ2-5, with D perhaps TRBD2 (5 bases). Germline CDR1 is SQVTM and CDR2 is ANQGSEA. CDR3 length: 13 residues. V was pared by 8 bases and J by 5 bases, with 18 bases between.

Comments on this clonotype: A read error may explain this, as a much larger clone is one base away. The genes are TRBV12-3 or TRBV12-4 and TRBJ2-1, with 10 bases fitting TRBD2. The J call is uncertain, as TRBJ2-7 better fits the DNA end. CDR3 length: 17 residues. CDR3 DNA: TGTGCCAGCAGTTTAGCGCTGGGGACTAGCGCCAACAATGAGCAGTACTTC. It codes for CASSLALGTSANNEQYF.

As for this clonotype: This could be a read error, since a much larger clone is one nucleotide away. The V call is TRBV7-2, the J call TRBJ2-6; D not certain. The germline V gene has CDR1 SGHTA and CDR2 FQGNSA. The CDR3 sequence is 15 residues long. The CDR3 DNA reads TGTGCCAACAGCTTAATAGGCACGGGGGCCAACGTCCTGACTTTC. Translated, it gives CANSLIGTGANVLTF. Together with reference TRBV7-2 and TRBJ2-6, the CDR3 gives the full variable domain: GAGVSQSPSNKVTEKGKDVELRCDPISGHTALYWYRQSLGQGLEFLIYFQGNSAPDKSGLPSDRFSAERTGGSVSTLTIQRTQQEDSAVYLCANSLIGTGANVLTFGAGSRLTVL.

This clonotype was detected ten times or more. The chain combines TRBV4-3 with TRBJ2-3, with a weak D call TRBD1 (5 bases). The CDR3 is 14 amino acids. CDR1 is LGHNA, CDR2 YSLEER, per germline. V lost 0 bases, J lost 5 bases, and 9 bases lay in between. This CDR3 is CASSQDRGIDTQYF. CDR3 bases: TGCGCCAGCAGCCAAGATAGGGGAATAGATACGCAGTATTTT.

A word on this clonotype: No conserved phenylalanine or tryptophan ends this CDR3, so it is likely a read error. This chain's CDR3 is CSARPTGEQGETQYV. In DNA, the CDR3 is TGCAGTGCACGACCGACAGGGGAGCAGGGTGAGACCCAGTACGTC. The chain uses TRBV20-1 and TRBJ2-5; 8 nucleotides line up with TRBD1. Germline loops: CDR1 DFQATT, CDR2 SNEGSKA (reference sequence). J lost 5 bases, V lost 6 bases, and 14 bases had no gene match. This CDR3 spans 15 amino acids.

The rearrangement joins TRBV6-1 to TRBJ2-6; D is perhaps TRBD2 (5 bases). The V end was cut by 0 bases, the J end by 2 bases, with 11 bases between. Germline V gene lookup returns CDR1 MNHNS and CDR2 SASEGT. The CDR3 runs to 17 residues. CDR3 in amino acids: CASSEAAGDAGANVLTF. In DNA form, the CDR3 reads TGTGCCAGCAGTGAAGCTGCGGGTGACGCTGGGGCCAACGTCCTGACTTTC.

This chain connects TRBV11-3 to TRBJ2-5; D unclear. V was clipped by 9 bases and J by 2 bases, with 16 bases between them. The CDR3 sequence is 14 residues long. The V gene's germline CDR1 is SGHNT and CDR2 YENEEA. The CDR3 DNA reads TGTGCCAGACGACCGGCCCACCTTCAAGAGACCCAGTACTTC. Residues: CARRPAHLQETQYF.

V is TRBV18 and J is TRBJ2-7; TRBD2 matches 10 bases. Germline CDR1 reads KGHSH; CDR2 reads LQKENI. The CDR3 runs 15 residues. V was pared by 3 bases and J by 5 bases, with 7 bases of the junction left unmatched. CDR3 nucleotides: TGTGCCAGCTCACCGGCTAGCGGGAGTGGGGACGAGCAGTACTTC. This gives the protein CASSPASGSGDEQYF.

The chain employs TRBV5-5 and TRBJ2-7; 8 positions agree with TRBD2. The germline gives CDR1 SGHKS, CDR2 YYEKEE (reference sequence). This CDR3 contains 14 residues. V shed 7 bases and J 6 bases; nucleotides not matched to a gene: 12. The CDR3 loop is CASRSRAGVGEQYF. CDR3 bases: TGTGCCAGCCGCTCGAGAGCGGGAGTGGGCGAGCAGTACTTC.

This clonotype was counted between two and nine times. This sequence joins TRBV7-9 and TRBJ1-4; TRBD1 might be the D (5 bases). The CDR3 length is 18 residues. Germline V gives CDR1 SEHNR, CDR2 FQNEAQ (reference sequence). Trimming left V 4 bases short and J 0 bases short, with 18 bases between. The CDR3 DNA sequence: TGTGCCAGCAGCTCGGGGACGGTCCATCCCCCAACTAATGAAAAACTGTTTTTT. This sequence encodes CASSSGTVHPPTNEKLFF.

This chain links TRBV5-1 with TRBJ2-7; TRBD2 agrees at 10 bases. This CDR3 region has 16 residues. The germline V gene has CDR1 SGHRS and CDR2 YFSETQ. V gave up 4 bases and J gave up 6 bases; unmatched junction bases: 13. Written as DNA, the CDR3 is TGCGCCAGCAGCCTTACAACTAGCGGGACCCTAAGCGAGCAGTACTTC. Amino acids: CASSLTTSGTLSEQYF.

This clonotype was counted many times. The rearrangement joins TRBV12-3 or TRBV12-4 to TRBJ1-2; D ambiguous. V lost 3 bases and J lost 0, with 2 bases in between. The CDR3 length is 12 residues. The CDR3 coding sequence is TGTGCCAGCAGTTTGACTAACTATGGCTACACCTTC. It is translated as CASSLTNYGYTF.

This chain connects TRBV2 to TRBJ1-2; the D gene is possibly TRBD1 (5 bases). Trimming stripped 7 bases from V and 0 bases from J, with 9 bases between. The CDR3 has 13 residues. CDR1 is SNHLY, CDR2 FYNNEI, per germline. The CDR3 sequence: CASTSTANYGYTF. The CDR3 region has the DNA TGTGCCAGCACCTCGACAGCTAACTATGGCTACACCTTC.

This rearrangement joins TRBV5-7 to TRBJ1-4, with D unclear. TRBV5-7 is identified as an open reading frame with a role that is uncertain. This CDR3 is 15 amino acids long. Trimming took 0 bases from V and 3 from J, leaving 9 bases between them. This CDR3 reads CASSLASGSNEKLFF. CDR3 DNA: TGTGCCAGCAGCTTGGCTTCCGGATCTAATGAAAAACTGTTTTTT.

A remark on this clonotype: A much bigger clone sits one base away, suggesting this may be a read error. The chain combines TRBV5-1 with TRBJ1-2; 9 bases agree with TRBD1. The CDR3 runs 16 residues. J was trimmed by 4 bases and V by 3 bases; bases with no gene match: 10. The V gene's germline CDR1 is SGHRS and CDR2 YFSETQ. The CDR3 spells CASSSWTGEWSYGYTF. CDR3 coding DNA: TGCGCCAGCAGCTCATGGACAGGGGAATGGAGCTATGGCTACACCTTC. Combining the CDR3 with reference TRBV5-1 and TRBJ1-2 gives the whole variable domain KAGVTQTPRYLIKTRGQQVTLSCSPISGHRSVSWYQQTPGQGLQFLFEYFSETQRNKGNFPGRFSGRQFSNSRSEMNVSTLELGDSALYLCASSSWTGEWSYGYTFGSGTRLTVV.

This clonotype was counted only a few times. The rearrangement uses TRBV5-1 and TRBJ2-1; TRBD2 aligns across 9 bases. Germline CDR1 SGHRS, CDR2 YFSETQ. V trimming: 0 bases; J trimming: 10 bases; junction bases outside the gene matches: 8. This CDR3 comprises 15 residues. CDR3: CASSLGTREGEEQFF. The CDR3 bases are TGCGCCAGCAGCTTGGGTACGCGGGAGGGTGAGGAGCAGTTCTTC.

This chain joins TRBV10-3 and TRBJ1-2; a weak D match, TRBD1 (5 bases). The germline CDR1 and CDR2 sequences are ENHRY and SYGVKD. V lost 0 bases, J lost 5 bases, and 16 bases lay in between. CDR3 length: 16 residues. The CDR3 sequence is CAISESVRQIDYGYTF. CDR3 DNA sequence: TGTGCCATCAGTGAGTCGGTGCGACAGATAGATTATGGCTACACCTTC.